This T cell receptor (beta chain) was observed in a study of human T cells and chemical hapten exposure (dated by TCRdb to 2020 to 2022). Looking at the study overall: For sensitization, 2% DPC in acetone was applied to a roughly 2 cm by roughly 2 cm area of upper inner arm skin. Weekly therapeutic DPC doses were additionally applied to the scalp of patients throughout the approximately 24-week study period. Patch testing was performed on the upper back with Finn chambers containing 0.01% DPC, and the patch tests were scored after 6 days according to International Contact Dermatitis Research Group standards. Most of the patients in the cohort were female, and the cohort covered alopecia areata with under or over 50% scalp involvement, alopecia totalis and alopecia universalis. Libraries were pooled for sequencing, and variation in per-sample TCR yields was attributed mainly to small differences in library volumes within the pool. The study tracked peripheral blood TCR repertoire changes in vivo during primary and secondary sensitization to the hapten diphenylcyclopropenone (DPC) in alopecia patients. Patient blood was sampled pre-sensitization (week 0) and at 2, 6 and about 24 weeks after DPC sensitization. Twenty-nine alopecia patients provided blood for TCR sequencing at one to four time points (pre-sensitization, 2, 6 and 24 weeks). Summary of the overall study and its limitations: DPC sensitization did not change the number of TCRs with a frequency above 1 in 1000, and there was no evidence of changes in global repertoire structure. Patch test score was positively correlated with the number of PT1 expanded TCRs, with significance at thresholds 8, 16 and 32 but not at 4. Repeated subsampling changed both the strength of the expansion versus patch-test correlation and the threshold at which the correlation became significant. Significantly more large CDR3 similarity clusters were formed by expanded TCRs than by pre-sensitization or healthy control sets, consistent with antigen-driven responses. Alopecia, a presumed autoimmune disease, was present in all patients, so the immune response of the patients might differ from that of healthy individuals.

This specimen's time point label, per the study, means: patch test 1, 2 weeks after DPC sensitization. The intended sense of this specimen's treatment or condition label: therapeutic diphenylcyclopropenone sensitization with weekly scalp DPC. Blood at each patch-test visit was drawn before the patch test was applied. Patients were eligible if aged 18 to 70, diagnosed with alopecia and judged suitable for DPC therapy, and pregnant patients were excluded. Total RNA was extracted from unfractionated whole blood collected in Tempus Blood RNA tubes. The germline V gene (reference sequence) yields MNHEY for CDR1 and SMNVEV for CDR2. Including cysteine and valine, the CDR3 has 15 amino acids. Only the CDR3 region is kept as DNA, spanning 45 bases read in frame from base 1. Relative to germline, V is missing 3 bases and J is missing 4 bases, with 6 bases of the junction outside any gene match. About this clonotype: This clone's antigen is unknown. No quality values exist for individual bases; no much larger clone is one base distant.

Library preparation was by RACE. Sequencing instrument: NextSeq 500. During library preparation, unique molecular identifiers were attached to individual cDNA molecules so that TCRs could be counted quantitatively and reproducibly. Both TCR alpha and TCR beta chains were sequenced from each blood RNA sample. For the original study's pipeline: Samples had a median of 95,638 TCRs, with a range from about 23,224 to 700,000. The Decombinator software suite was used to annotate V, J and CDR3 in the TCR reads. For PS versus PT1 abundance plots, all samples were subsampled to the same number of TCRs (28,000). TCRs were defined as expanded if absent before sensitization and observed at least eight times at the 2-week time point. TCRdb passed the public sequencing reads through fastp at Q25 and MiXCR, retaining productive beta sequences. Identical CDR3 protein sequences are pooled into one entry, listed with their most common genes and DNA. TCRdb's processing, not the authors', yielded these V and J calls. Within this sample are 75,000 to 100,000 distinct CDR3 sequences, with roughly a tenth of them counted one time only. In total, the top ten clones hold roughly 2.2% of the sample.

The TCR originated in a man aged 40-50 years with alopecia areata. Some clones in this sample may be carry-over from other donors' samples. The sample here was whole blood, taken in connection with sensitization to the hapten diphenylcyclopropenone (DPC). The sequence is built from TRBV27 and TRBJ2-7; 10 central nucleotides agree with TRBD2. The bases read TGTGCCAGCAGTTTTCGCCTAGCGGGAGTGTACGAGCAGTACGTC. Protein translation: CASSFRLAGVYEQYV.